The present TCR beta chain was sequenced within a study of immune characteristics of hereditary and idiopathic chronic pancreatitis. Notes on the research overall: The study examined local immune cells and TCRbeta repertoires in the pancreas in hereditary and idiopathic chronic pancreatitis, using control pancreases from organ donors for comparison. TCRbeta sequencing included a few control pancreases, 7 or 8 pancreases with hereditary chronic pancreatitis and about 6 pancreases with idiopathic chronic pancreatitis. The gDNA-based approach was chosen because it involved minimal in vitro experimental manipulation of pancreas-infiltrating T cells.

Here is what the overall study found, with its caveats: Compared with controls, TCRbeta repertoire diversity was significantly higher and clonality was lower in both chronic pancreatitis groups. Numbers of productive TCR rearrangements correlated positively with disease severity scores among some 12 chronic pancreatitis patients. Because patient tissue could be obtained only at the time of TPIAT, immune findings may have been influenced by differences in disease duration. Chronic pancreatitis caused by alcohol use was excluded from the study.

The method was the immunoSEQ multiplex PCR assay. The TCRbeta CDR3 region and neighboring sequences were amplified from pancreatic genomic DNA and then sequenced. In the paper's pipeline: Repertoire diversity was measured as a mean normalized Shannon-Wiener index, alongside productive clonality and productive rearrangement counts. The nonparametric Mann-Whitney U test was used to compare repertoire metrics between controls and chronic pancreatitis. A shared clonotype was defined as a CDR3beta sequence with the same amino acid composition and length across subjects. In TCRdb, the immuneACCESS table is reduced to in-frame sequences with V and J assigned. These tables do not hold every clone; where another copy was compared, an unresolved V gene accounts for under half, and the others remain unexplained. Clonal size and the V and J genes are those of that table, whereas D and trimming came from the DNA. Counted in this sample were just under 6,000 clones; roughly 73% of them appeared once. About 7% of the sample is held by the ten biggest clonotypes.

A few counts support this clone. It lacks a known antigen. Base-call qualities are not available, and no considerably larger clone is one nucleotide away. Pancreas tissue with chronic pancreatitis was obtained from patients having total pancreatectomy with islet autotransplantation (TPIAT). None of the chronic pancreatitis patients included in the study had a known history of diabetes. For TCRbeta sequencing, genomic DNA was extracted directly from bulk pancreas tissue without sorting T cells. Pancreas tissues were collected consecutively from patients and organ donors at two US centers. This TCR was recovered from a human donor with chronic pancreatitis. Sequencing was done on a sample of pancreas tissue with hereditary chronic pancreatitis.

The bases read TGTGCCAGCAGCTTAGTATTAGGGAAAGCCTCCTACGAGCAGTACTTC. Its protein product is CASSLVLGKASYEQYF. The rearranged chain carries TRBV7-9 and TRBJ2-7; the D gene cannot be resolved reliably. The CDR3 holds 16 amino acids from the cysteine to the phenylalanine. Just CDR3 DNA is preserved here, 48 bases in frame from base 1. V drops 1 base and J drops 0 bases, leaving 13 bases in between. Via the germline V gene (reference sequence), CDR1 is SEHNR and CDR2 FQNEAQ.